One and the same sample provided the 8 T cell receptor beta chains below, sequenced in a study of blood T cell repertoires in COVID-19. The assay was immunoSEQ multiplex PCR, and TCRdb's table has in-frame clones only and misses some. The sample contains about 270,000 clones, roughly 85% of which appear only once. Sequenced material: peripheral blood. These receptors originate from a woman aged 18-29 years with acute or convalescent COVID-19.

J is TRBJ2-2 and V is TRBV7-2, with TRBD2 identical over 12 bases. CDR1 SGHTA and CDR2 FQGNSA come from the germline V gene. V lost 9 bases to trimming and J lost 6 bases; unmatched junction nucleotides: 5. The CDR3 spans 14 residues. The CDR3 region is CASAPSGRAGELFF. Here the CDR3 DNA reads TGTGCCAGTGCCCCTAGCGGGAGGGCCGGGGAGCTGTTTTTT. Supplemented by reference TRBV7-2 and TRBJ2-2, the full variable domain reads GAGVSQSPSNKVTEKGKDVELRCDPISGHTALYWYRQSLGQGLEFLIYFQGNSAPDKSGLPSDRFSAERTGGSVSTLTIQRTQQEDSAVYLCASAPSGRAGELFFGEGSRLTVL.

The chain employs TRBV19 and TRBJ2-3; 7 bases align to TRBD2. The germline CDR1 and CDR2 sequences are LNHDA and SQIVND (reference sequence). This CDR3 comprises 16 residues. Trimming cost V 7 bases and J 4 bases; bases outside gene matches: 14. Here the CDR3 reads CASTKASGRGSDTQYF. The CDR3, as DNA: TGTGCCAGTACGAAAGCTAGCGGTCGGGGTTCAGATACGCAGTATTTT.

The chain recombines TRBV7-2 with TRBJ2-5, with 11 bases fitting TRBD2. This CDR3 has 17 residues. Germline values: CDR1 SGHTA, CDR2 FQGNSA. J gave up 0 bases and V 1 base, and 4 bases lay outside the gene matches. The CDR3 nucleotides read TGTGCCAGCAGCTTAGATCTAGCGGGAGGATACCAAGAGACCCAGTACTTC. This gives the protein CASSLDLAGGYQETQYF.

This chain links TRBV2 with TRBJ2-1; the match to TRBD1 covers 7 bases. CDR3 length: 17 amino acids. After removal of 5 bases from V and 4 bases from J, the junction contained 14 bases not matched to a gene. Germline CDR1 and CDR2: SNHLY and FYNNEI. The CDR3 here is CASSFTKQGTSYNEQFF. In nucleotides, the CDR3 is TGTGCCAGCAGTTTCACCAAACAGGGGACATCTTACAATGAGCAGTTCTTC.

The J gene is TRBJ2-7, the V gene TRBV7-8, with 8 bases matching TRBD2. The CDR3 is 16 residues long. The germline gives CDR1 SGHVS, CDR2 FQNEAQ. V lost 3 bases, J lost 4 bases, and 11 bases stayed unmatched. The CDR3 DNA is TGTGCCAGCAGCTTGCGGGGGGAGCCTAGTTTATACGAGCAGTACTTC. Protein: CASSLRGEPSLYEQYF.

This chain joins TRBV5-1 and TRBJ1-3, with D unclear. Trimming removed 0 bases from V and 0 bases from J, with 7 bases in between. The CDR3 consists of 15 residues. Germline V lookup: CDR1 SGHRS, CDR2 YFSETQ. The CDR3 nucleotides are TGCGCCAGCAGCTTGGAAGCACCCTCTGGAAACACCATATATTTT. Translating gives CASSLEAPSGNTIYF.

The rearrangement links TRBV11-3 to TRBJ2-7; TRBD2 matches 8 bases. This CDR3 comprises 16 residues. The trim removed 5 bases at V and 0 bases at J, leaving 9 bases unmatched. Germline CDR1 SGHNT, CDR2 YENEEA. CDR3 DNA: TGTGCCAGCAGCCCCCCTAGCGGGTCGGGCTCCTACGAGCAGTACTTC. Protein product: CASSPPSGSGSYEQYF.

The chain uses TRBV11-2 and TRBJ1-1; no reliable D call. The V gene's germline CDR1 is SGHAT and CDR2 FQNNGV. Trimming pared 0 bases from V and 0 bases from J, leaving 8 bases between. The CDR3 runs to 15 residues. CDR3 sequence (DNA): TGTGCCAGCAGCTTAGATCTTACACTGAACACTGAAGCTTTCTTT. Amino acids: CASSLDLTLNTEAFF.